Below, 5 T cell receptor beta chains from the same sample are listed, as sequenced in a study of blood T cell repertoires in COVID-19. Sequenced by immunoSEQ multiplex PCR; TCRdb stores in-frame clones only, minus some. The sample holds 75,000 to 95,000 clones, 90% to 95% seen once. Sample: peripheral blood. The receptor set was obtained from a man aged 55 to 70 with acute or convalescent COVID-19.

The chain employs TRBV28 and TRBJ1-6, with D perhaps matching TRBD1 (6 bases). This CDR3 has 14 amino acids. Germline CDR1 reads MDHEN; CDR2 reads SYDVKM. V dropped 4 bases and J dropped 10 bases, with 14 bases sitting between them. This CDR3 reads CASSSDGGGSPLHF. The CDR3 region has the DNA TGTGCCAGCAGTTCGGATGGGGGGGGCTCACCCCTCCACTTT.

The chain carries TRBV28 and TRBJ2-1; 11 nucleotides align to TRBD1. The V segment lost 4 bases and the J segment 5 bases; nucleotides outside the gene matches: 1. The germline V gene encodes CDR1 MDHEN and CDR2 SYDVKM. The CDR3 runs 14 residues. CDR3 nucleotide sequence: TGTGCCAGCAGTTGGGGACAGGGGGACAATGAGCAGTTCTTC. This translates into CASSWGQGDNEQFF.

In DNA form, the CDR3 reads TGTGCCAGCAGTTACGGAGGTGGTCGCAATCAGCCCCAGCATTTT. Its protein product is CASSYGGGRNQPQHF. This chain connects TRBV6-6 to TRBJ1-5; D remains unclear. The CDR3 is 15 residues long. Trimming stripped 2 bases from V and 2 bases from J, with 10 bases between. CDR1 and CDR2 from the germline V gene are MNHNY and SVGAGI (reference sequence).

The rearrangement joins TRBV5-8 to TRBJ1-2, with a weak D call TRBD1 (6 bases). The V gene's germline CDR1 is SGHTS and CDR2 YDEGEE. Trimming shortened V by 2 bases and J by 8 bases, and 13 bases separated the two germline ends. This CDR3 has 13 amino acids. The CDR3 nucleotides are TGTGCCAGCAGCTTAACAGGGCGTCGGGGCTACACCTTC. As protein: CASSLTGRRGYTF.

The J gene is TRBJ2-5, the V gene TRBV28; the D gene is possibly TRBD2 (5 bases). The CDR3 loop spans 14 amino acids. Trimming removed 5 bases at V and 5 bases at J, with 15 bases between. From germline, CDR1 is MDHEN and CDR2 SYDVKM. CDR3 nucleotide sequence: TGTGCCAGCAGTCCCCGGGCCCGAGGGGAGACCCAGTACTTC. Its translation is CASSPRARGETQYF.